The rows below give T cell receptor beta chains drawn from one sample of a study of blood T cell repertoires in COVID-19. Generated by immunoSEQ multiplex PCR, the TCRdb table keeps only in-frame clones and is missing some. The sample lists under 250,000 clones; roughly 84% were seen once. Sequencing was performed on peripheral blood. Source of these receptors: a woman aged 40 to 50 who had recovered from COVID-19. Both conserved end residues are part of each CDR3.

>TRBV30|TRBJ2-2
CAWSGDIYTGELFF
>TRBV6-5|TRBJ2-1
CASSSADRVPYNEQFF
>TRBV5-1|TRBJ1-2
CASSPTTGSNYGYTF
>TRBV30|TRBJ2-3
CAWSVGTSGGANTQYF
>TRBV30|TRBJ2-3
CAWRGLANTDTQYF
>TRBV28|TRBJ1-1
CASSLGGSDTEAFF
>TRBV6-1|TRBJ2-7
CASSEGQDEQYF
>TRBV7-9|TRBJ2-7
CASSSPDRIYEQYF
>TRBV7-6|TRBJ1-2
CASSPPGGGENYGYTF
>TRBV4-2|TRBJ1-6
CATSQTDRNNSPLHF
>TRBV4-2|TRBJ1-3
CASSQDGGFSGNTIYF
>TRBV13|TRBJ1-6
CASSRSPFGQSKLRIYNSPLHF
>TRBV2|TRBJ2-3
CAIQTGQGVGGVDTQYF
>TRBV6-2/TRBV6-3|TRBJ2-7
CASSLPTPLREQYF
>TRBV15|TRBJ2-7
CATSREEGAYEQYF
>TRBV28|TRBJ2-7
CASRPGHLYEQYF
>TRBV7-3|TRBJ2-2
CASSLTGRGRSGELFF
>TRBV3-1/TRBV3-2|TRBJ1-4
CASSQDRDSKNEKLFF
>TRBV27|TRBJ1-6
CASSSVYNSPLHF
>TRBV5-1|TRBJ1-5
CASSPGNSNQPQHF
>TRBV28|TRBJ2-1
CASRFTWDREVFF
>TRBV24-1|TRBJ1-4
CATSDSTGSGEKLFF
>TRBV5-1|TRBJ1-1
CASSLAPAGENTEAFF
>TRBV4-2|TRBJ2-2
CASSLWDSTGELFF
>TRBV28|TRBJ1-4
CASRGTRQGGTNEKLFF
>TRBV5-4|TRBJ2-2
CASNDKIGELFF
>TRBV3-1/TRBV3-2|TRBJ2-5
CASSQTTQASETQYF
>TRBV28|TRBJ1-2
CASSSRDRGAHYGYTF
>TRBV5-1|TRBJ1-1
CASSLARGDQRNTEAFF
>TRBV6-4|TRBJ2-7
CASNLKGQTYEQYF
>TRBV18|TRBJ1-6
CASSQLGARAHNSPLHF
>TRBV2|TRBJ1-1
CASSRTGNTEAFF
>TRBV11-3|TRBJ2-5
CASSSTGAQETQYF
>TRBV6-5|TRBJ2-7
CASSLGQGPSYEQYF
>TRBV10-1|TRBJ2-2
CASSLDRANTGELFF
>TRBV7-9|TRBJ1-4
CASSFTGTGVEKLFF
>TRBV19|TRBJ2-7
CASSQIAGHEQYF
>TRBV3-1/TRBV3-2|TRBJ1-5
CASSQGGWPNQPQHF
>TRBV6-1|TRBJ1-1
CASSDRGLAAEAFF
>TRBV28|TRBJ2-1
CASMDRVYNEQFF
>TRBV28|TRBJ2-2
CASSSRGYRVIGELFF
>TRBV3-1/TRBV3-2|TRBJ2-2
CASSPRLAVAGELFF
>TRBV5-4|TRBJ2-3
CASSLPGQRDTQYF
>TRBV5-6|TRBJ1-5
CASSFGGGWQPQHF
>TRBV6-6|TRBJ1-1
CASSYLRGRAEAFF
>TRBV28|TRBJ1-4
CASSLDRGREKLFF
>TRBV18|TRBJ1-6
CASSPEQGSYNSPLHF
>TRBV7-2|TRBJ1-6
CASSLRSNSPLHF
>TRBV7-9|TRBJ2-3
CASSAPFVGGPRADTQYF
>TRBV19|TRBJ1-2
CASSLGQSNNYGYTF
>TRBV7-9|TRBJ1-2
CASSLAGAMNYGYTF
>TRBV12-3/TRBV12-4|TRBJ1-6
CASSFQGSSPLHF
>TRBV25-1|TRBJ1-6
CASSEFGNSPLHF
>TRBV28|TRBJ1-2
CASSPADRSLDGYTF
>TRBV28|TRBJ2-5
CASRQDRAQETQYF
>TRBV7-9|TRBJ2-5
CASSLAMAVAGGLETQYF
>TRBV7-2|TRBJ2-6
CASSLGRANVLTF
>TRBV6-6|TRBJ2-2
CASSRDKDTGELFF
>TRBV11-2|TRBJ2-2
CASSIPGLAGGKNTGELFF
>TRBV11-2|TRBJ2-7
CASSLGGGIPYEQYF